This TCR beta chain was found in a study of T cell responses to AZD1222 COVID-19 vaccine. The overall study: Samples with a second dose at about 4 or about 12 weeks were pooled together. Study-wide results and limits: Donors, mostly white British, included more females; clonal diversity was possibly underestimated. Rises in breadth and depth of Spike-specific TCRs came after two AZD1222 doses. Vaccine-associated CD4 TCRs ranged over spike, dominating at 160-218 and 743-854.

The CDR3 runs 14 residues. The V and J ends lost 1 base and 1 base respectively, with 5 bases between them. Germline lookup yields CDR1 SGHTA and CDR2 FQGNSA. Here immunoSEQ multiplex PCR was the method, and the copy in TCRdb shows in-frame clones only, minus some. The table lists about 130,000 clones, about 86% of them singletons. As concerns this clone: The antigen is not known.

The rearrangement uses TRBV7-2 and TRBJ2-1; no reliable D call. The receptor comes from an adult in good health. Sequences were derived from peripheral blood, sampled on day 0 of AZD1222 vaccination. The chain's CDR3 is CASSLGSSYNEQFF. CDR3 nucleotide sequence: TGTGCCAGCAGCTTAGGGTCATCCTACAATGAGCAGTTCTTC. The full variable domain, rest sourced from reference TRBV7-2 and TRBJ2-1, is GAGVSQSPSNKVTEKGKDVELRCDPISGHTALYWYRQSLGQGLEFLIYFQGNSAPDKSGLPSDRFSAERTGGSVSTLTIQRTQQEDSAVYLCASSLGSSYNEQFFGPGTRLTVL.